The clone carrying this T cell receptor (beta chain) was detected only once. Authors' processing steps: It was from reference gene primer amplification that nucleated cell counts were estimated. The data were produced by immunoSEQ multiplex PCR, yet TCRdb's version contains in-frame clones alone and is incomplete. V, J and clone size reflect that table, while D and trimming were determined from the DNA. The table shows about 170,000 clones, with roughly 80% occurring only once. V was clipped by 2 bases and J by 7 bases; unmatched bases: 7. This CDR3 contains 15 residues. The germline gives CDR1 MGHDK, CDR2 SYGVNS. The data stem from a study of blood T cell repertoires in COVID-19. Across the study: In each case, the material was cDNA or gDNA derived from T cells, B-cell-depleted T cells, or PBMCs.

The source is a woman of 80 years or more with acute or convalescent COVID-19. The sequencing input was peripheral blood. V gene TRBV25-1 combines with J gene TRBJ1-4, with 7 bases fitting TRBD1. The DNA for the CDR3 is TGTGCCAGCAGTGAAACAGGGGATTTGGGTGAAAAACTGTTTTTT. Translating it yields CASSETGDLGEKLFF.